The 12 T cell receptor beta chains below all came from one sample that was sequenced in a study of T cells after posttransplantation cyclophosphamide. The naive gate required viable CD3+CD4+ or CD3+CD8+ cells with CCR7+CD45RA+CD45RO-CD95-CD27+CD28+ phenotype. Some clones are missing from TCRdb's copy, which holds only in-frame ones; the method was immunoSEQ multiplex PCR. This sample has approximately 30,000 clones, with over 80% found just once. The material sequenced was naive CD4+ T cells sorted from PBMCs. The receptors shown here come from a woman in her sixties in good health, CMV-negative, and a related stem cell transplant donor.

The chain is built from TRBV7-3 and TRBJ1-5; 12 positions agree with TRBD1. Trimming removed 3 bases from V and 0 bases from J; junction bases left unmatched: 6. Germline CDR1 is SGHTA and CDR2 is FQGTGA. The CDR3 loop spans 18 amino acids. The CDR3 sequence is CASSFGTGGPYSNQPQHF. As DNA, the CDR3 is TGTGCCAGCAGCTTCGGGACAGGGGGCCCTTATAGCAATCAGCCCCAGCATTTT.

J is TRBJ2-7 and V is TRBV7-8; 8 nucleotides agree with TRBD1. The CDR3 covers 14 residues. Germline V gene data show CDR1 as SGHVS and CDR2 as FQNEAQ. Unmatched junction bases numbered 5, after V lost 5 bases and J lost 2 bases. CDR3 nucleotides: TGTGCCAGCAGCCCGCAGGGGGCGGCCTACGAGCAGTACTTC. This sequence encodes CASSPQGAAYEQYF.

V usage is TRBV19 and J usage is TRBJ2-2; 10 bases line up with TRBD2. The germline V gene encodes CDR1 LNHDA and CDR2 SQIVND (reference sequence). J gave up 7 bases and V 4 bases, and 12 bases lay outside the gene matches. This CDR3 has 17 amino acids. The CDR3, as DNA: TGTGCCAGTAGTAGCCTTGGTAGCGGGAGGCAGTTCGGGGAGCTGTTTTTT. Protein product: CASSSLGSGRQFGELFF.

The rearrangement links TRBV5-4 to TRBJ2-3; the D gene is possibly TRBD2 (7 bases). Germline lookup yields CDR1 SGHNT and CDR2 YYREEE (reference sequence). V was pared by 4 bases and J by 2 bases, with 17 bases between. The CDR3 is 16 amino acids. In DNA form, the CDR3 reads TGTGCCAGCAGCAGGCTGGTGGGGGGGCTCACAGATACGCAGTATTTT. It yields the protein CASSRLVGGLTDTQYF. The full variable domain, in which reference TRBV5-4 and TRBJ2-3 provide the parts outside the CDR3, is ETGVTQSPTHLIKTRGQQVTLRCSSQSGHNTVSWYQQALGQGPQFIFQYYREEENGRGNFPPRFSGLQFPNYSSELNVNALELDDSALYLCASSRLVGGLTDTQYFGPGTRLTVL.

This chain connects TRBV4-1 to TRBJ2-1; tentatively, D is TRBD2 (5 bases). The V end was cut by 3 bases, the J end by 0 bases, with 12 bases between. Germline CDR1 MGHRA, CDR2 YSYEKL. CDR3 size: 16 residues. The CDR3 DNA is TGCGCCAGCAGCCAGCTCCCTACTAGCTCCTACAATGAGCAGTTCTTC. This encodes CASSQLPTSSYNEQFF.

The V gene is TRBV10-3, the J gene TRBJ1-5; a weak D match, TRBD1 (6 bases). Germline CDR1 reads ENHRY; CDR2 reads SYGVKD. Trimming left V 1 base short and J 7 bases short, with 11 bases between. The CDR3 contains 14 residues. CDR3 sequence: CAISELQGGQPQHF. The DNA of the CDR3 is TGTGCCATCAGTGAGTTACAGGGCGGGCAGCCCCAGCATTTT.

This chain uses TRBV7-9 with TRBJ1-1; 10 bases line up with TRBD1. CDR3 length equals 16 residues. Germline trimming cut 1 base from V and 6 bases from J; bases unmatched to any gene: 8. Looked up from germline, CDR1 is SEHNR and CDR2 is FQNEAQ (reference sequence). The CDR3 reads CASSLGDRGIRPEAFF. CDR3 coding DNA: TGTGCCAGCAGCTTAGGGGACAGGGGAATTCGCCCTGAAGCTTTCTTT.

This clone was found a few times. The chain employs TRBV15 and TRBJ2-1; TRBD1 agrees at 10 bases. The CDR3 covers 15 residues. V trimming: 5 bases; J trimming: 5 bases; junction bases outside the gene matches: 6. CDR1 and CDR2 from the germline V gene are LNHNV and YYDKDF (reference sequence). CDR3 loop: CATSRFGQGDNEQFF. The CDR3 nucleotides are TGTGCCACCAGCCGATTCGGACAGGGGGACAATGAGCAGTTCTTC.

The CDR3 bases are TGTGCCAGCAGCTGGGGCCAGGGGGCGATGAATGAAAAACTGTTTTTT. This translates into CASSWGQGAMNEKLFF. This chain uses TRBV5-4 with TRBJ1-4, with 8 bases lining up with TRBD1. Trimming cost V 3 bases and J 5 bases; bases outside gene matches: 9. CDR1 and CDR2 (germline): SGHNT, YYREEE (reference sequence). The CDR3 extends over 16 amino acids.

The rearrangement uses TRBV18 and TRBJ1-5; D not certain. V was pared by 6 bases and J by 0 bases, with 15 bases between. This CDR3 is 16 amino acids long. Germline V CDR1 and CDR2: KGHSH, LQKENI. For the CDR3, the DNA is TGTGCCAGCTCTCTGAACTCTGCCTCTAGCAATCAGCCCCAGCATTTT. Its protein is CASSLNSASSNQPQHF.

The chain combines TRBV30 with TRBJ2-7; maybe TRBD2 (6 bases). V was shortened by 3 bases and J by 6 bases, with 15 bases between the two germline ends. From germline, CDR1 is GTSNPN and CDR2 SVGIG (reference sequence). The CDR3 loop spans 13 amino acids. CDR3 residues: CAWRVTAGSEQYF. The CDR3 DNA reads TGTGCCTGGAGAGTGACAGCCGGGAGCGAGCAGTACTTC. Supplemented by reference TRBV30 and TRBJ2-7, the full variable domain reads SQTIHQWPATLVQPVGSPLSLECTVEGTSNPNLYWYRQAAGRGLQLLFYSVGIGQISSEVPQNLSASRPQDRQFILSSKKLLLSDSGFYLCAWRVTAGSEQYFGPGTRLTVT.

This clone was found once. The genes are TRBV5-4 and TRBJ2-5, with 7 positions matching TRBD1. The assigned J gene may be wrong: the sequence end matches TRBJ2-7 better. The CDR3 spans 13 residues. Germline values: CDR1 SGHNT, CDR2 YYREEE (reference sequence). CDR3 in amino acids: CAEGRQGTYEQYF. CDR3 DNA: TGTGCTGAGGGGCGACAGGGTACCTACGAGCAGTACTTC.